This T cell receptor beta chain derives from a study of early T cells in non-severe SARS-CoV-2 infection. Germline-derived CDR1 and CDR2 are SEHNR and FQNEAQ (reference sequence). This CDR3 is 12 amino acids long. V was pared by 5 bases and J by 4 bases, with 8 bases between. The sample holds a few counts of this clonotype. As part of library construction, unique molecular identifiers were attached to individual cDNA molecules. Each CDR3 protein is one row after TCRdb ran MiXCR on the 5' RACE reads. Of approximately 65,000 distinct CDR3 sequences detected, about 12% appear once; the ten largest clones hold 4% to 5%.

The receptor was isolated from an adult who was a healthcare worker with PCR-confirmed SARS-CoV-2 infection or an uninfected control (not recorded which). The V and J genes are TRBV7-9 and TRBJ1-1, with D perhaps TRBD1 (6 bases). Specimen: whole blood. The CDR3 loop is CASSAQGTEAFF. The CDR3 coding sequence is TGTGCCAGCAGCGCACAGGGCACTGAAGCTTTCTTT.